This TCR beta chain was profiled in a study of CD8+ T cells in alopecia areata. About the research overall: Patients received oral tofacitinib, 5 to 10 mg twice daily, for moderate-to-severe alopecia areata. Tofacitinib administration persisted for 6 to 18 months, succeeded by 6 months off drug.

V was pared by 3 bases and J by 4 bases, with 7 bases of the junction left unmatched. This CDR3 region has 14 residues. Germline-derived CDR1 and CDR2 are GTSNPN and SVGIG (reference sequence). The authors extracted RNA and reverse transcribed it into cDNA as the sequencing template. Sequencing was performed with immunoSEQ multiplex PCR; in TCRdb, only in-frame clones are kept and a portion is missing. The sample contains under 250,000 clones, around 62% of which appear only once. This TCR came from a human donor with alopecia areata. This specimen consisted of CD4+ T cells sorted from blood, obtained at week 0. This chain uses TRBV30 with TRBJ2-3; TRBD2 matches at 7 bases. In DNA form, the CDR3 reads TGTGCCTGGAGGGGACTACAACTCGCAGATACGCAGTATTTT. This sequence encodes CAWRGLQLADTQYF.